The 21 T cell receptor beta chains given below trace back to one sample, sequenced in a study of regulatory T cells in long-lasting Graves disease. The time point here: newly diagnosed GD, antithyroid drugs for less than 3 months. PBMC RNA was the source of the TCR library. The authors built TCR beta libraries using iRepertoire HTBI primers and Arm-PCR of CDR3 regions. TCRdb fed the multiplex PCR reads into MiXCR, producing one record per CDR3 protein. This table holds about 430,000 distinct CDR3 sequences, about 15% found once. The same data also went into a second study, on T cells in Graves' hyperthyroidism and ophthalmopathy.

Specimen: peripheral blood mononuclear cells (PBMCs), collected at new diagnosis, from a patient treated with antithyroid drugs. These receptors were obtained from a woman between 35 and 50 years old with Graves disease.

This clonotype showed up many times. The chain links TRBV6-2 or TRBV6-3 to TRBJ2-1; D not certain. Trimming shortened V by 2 bases and J by 7 bases, and 9 bases separated the two germline ends. The CDR3 runs to 13 residues. The germline CDR1 and CDR2 sequences are MNHEY and SVGEGT. The CDR3 coding sequence is TGTGCCAGCAGTTACGGCCTGGGAAATGAGCAGTTCTTC. Its protein is CASSYGLGNEQFF.

The gene calls are TRBV18 and TRBJ2-1, with 9 nucleotides matching TRBD1. The CDR3 extends over 16 amino acids. Unmatched junction bases numbered 11, after V lost 3 bases and J lost 8 bases. Germline V gene lookup returns CDR1 KGHSH and CDR2 LQKENI. For the CDR3, the DNA is TGTGCCAGCTCACCCCGAGGGGACAGGGTCCTCGATGAGCAGTTCTTC. Amino acids: CASSPRGDRVLDEQFF.

This clonotype was seen ten or more times. V usage is TRBV28 and J usage is TRBJ1-1; weak D call: TRBD1 (6 bases). From germline, CDR1 is MDHEN and CDR2 SYDVKM. Deletions cut 6 bases from V and 4 bases from J, with 12 bases between. The CDR3 has 13 residues. This CDR3 is CASSGQSGTEAFF. The CDR3 coding sequence is TGTGCCAGCAGCGGACAGTCTGGCACTGAAGCTTTCTTT.

This clonotype was detected ten times or more. CDR3 loop: CASSSYKRDPLSPLHF. DNA of the CDR3: TGTGCCAGCAGCTCCTACAAGCGGGACCCCCTTTCACCCCTCCACTTT. V gene TRBV11-2 combines with J gene TRBJ1-6; possible D gene TRBD1, 5 bases. This CDR3 comprises 16 residues. The germline CDR1 and CDR2 sequences are SGHAT and FQNNGV. The V gene lost 4 bases and the J gene lost 9 bases, with 19 bases spanning the gap.

This clonotype was counted at least ten times. V is TRBV6-2 or TRBV6-3 and J is TRBJ2-1; D call uncertain. The ends were cut back, 6 bases at V and 6 bases at J, with 0 bases in the middle. Per germline, CDR1 MNHEY and CDR2 SVGEGT. The CDR3 is made up of 9 amino acids. CDR3 amino acids: CASSNEQFF. In nucleotides, the CDR3 is TGTGCCAGCAGCAATGAGCAGTTCTTC.

This clonotype was seen at least ten times. The chain links TRBV29-1 to TRBJ2-2, with D tentatively TRBD2 (5 bases). Germline lookup yields CDR1 SQVTM and CDR2 ANQGSEA. The CDR3 consists of 13 residues. Trimming took off 3 bases at V and 3 bases at J, with 8 bases between the two ends. CDR3 loop: CSVEGEDTGELFF. The CDR3 DNA reads TGCAGCGTTGAGGGAGAGGACACCGGGGAGCTGTTTTTT.

This clonotype was picked up many times. This chain links TRBV6-2 or TRBV6-3 with TRBJ1-1; the match to TRBD1 covers 10 bases. The ends lost 5 bases at V and 11 bases at J; junction bases unmatched: 8. There are 13 residues in the CDR3. Germline V gene lookup returns CDR1 MNHEY and CDR2 SVGEGT. CDR3 DNA sequence: TGTGCCAGCAGTGACCGGGACAGGGGCTGGGCTTTCTTT. The encoded protein is CASSDRDRGWAFF.

This clonotype was seen many times. The V and J genes are TRBV11-2 and TRBJ1-3; D is uncertain. CDR1 is SGHAT and CDR2 is FQNNGV in the germline V gene. The ends were cut back, 5 bases at V and 0 bases at J, with 8 bases in the middle. The CDR3 contains 14 residues. Here the CDR3 reads CASSLSISGNTIYF. The CDR3 nucleotides are TGTGCCAGCAGCCTCTCAATCTCTGGAAACACCATATATTTT.

This clonotype was recorded at least ten times. The rearrangement uses TRBV14 and TRBJ2-3, with D tentatively TRBD2 (7 bases). The CDR3 totals 16 residues. CDR1 is SGHDN, CDR2 FVKESK, per germline. Trimming left V 3 bases short and J 6 bases short, with 19 bases between. CDR3 residues: CASSQTTGGGGDTQYF. The CDR3 coding sequence is TGTGCCAGCAGCCAGACGACAGGCGGGGGTGGGGATACGCAGTATTTT.

This clonotype was detected only a few times. The chain links TRBV6-5 to TRBJ1-2; D is possibly TRBD1 (6 bases). V shed 2 bases and J shed 7 bases, with 11 bases lying between them. Germline loops: CDR1 MNHEY, CDR2 SVGAGI. CDR3 length: 13 amino acids. CDR3 in amino acids: CASSYVTGSGYTF. The CDR3 bases are TGTGCCAGCAGTTACGTAACAGGGTCTGGCTACACCTTC.

The chain couples TRBV5-4 to TRBJ1-3; D unresolved. V lost 3 bases and J lost 4, with 8 bases in between. Germline V gene lookup returns CDR1 SGHNT and CDR2 YYREEE (reference sequence). The CDR3 is 13 residues long. In DNA, the CDR3 is TGTGCCAGCAGCTCGGTCGTCGGAAACACCATATATTTT. It specifies CASSSVVGNTIYF.

This clonotype was detected ten times or more. CDR3: CASSPPTETGSHEQFF. For the CDR3, the DNA is TGTGCCAGCAGCCCGCCCACCGAGACAGGGTCCCATGAGCAGTTCTTC. The chain joins TRBV11-3 to TRBJ2-1; TRBD1 agrees at 7 bases. The CDR3 consists of 16 residues. V shed 5 bases and J 8 bases; nucleotides not matched to a gene: 15. Germline V CDR1 and CDR2: SGHNT, YENEEA. The full variable domain, its missing parts supplied by reference TRBV11-3 and TRBJ2-1, is EAGVVQSPRYKIIEKKQPVAFWCNPISGHNTLYWYLQNLGQGPELLIRYENEEAVDDSQLPKDRFSAERLKGVDSTLKIQPAELGDSAVYLCASSPPTETGSHEQFFGPGTRLTVL.

There are many counts of this clonotype. The chain joins TRBV5-8 to TRBJ2-7, with D hard to call. V dropped 1 base and J dropped 5 bases, with 10 bases sitting between them. The CDR3 runs 13 residues. The germline CDR1 and CDR2 sequences are SGHTS and YDEGEE. CDR3 sequence (DNA): TGTGCCAGCAGCTTGAGTAACCGGGACGAGCAGTACTTC. Its protein product is CASSLSNRDEQYF.

This clonotype was seen repeatedly, ten times or more. This chain uses TRBV27 with TRBJ2-7; D possibly corresponds to TRBD2 (5 bases). The CDR3 length is 13 residues. From germline, CDR1 is MNHEY and CDR2 SMNVEV (reference sequence). V gave up 2 bases and J gave up 3 bases, with 8 bases separating them. CDR3 sequence reads: CASSLIGSYEQYF. The CDR3 DNA reads TGTGCCAGCAGTTTAATTGGGAGCTACGAGCAGTACTTC.

Many counts were recorded for this clonotype. The chain joins TRBV6-2 or TRBV6-3 to TRBJ2-1; either TRBD1 or TRBD2 may fit D (5 bases each). This CDR3 is built from 13 residues. From germline, CDR1 is MNHEY and CDR2 SVGEGT. V lost 8 bases and J lost 0, with 8 bases in between. The CDR3: CASSGTSYNEQFF. CDR3 in DNA: TGTGCCAGCTCCGGGACCTCCTACAATGAGCAGTTCTTC.

This chain uses TRBV28 with TRBJ2-1; TRBD2 aligns across 7 bases. The junction had 15 bases not matched to a gene; V was cut back by 2 bases and J by 8 bases. Germline V gene data show CDR1 as MDHEN and CDR2 as SYDVKM. This CDR3 has 17 residues. CDR3 protein: CASSLGSGWEGEDEQFF. The CDR3 DNA is TGTGCCAGCAGTTTAGGGTCGGGGTGGGAGGGCGAGGATGAGCAGTTCTTC.

The chain has TRBV7-3 and TRBJ1-6, with D possibly TRBD1 on 5 matching bases. Trimming took off 2 bases at V and 7 bases at J, with 12 bases between the two ends. The CDR3 contains 15 residues. Germline V gene data show CDR1 as SGHTA and CDR2 as FQGTGA. CDR3: CASSLGGTKNSPLHF. In DNA, the CDR3 is TGTGCCAGCAGCTTAGGGGGGACGAAGAATTCACCCCTCCACTTT.

This clonotype was seen at least ten times. CDR3 nucleotide sequence: TGTGCCAGCAGCTCGGACCTAGGGAGGGAGCAGTACTTC. Its protein product is CASSSDLGREQYF. The rearrangement joins TRBV28 to TRBJ2-7; D is perhaps TRBD2 (6 bases). The CDR3 is 13 residues long. Germline CDR1 MDHEN, CDR2 SYDVKM. The germline V and J ends were trimmed by 6 bases and 7 bases, with 16 bases remaining between them.

The chain is built from TRBV19 and TRBJ2-1, with 8 bases lining up with TRBD1. The CDR3 spans 15 residues. Losses at the gene ends were 8 bases for V and 0 bases for J; bases not matched to a gene: 6. Germline values: CDR1 LNHDA, CDR2 SQIVND (reference sequence). The CDR3, as DNA: TGTGCCAGTGGCGATACAGGGGGCTCCTACAATGAGCAGTTCTTC. Translated: CASGDTGGSYNEQFF.

This clonotype was observed at least ten times. The genes are TRBV19 and TRBJ2-1, with no clear D. The V gene lost 7 bases and the J gene lost 7 bases, with 17 bases spanning the gap. CDR3 length equals 14 residues. CDR1 and CDR2 from the germline V gene are LNHDA and SQIVND (reference sequence). In DNA, the CDR3 is TGTGCCAGTAAACCCCCGCAAGGGATGAATGAGCAGTTCTTC. Its translation is CASKPPQGMNEQFF.

This clonotype was recorded a few times. This chain links TRBV6-2 or TRBV6-3 with TRBJ1-2; D remains ambiguous. Germline-derived CDR1 and CDR2 are MNHEY and SVGEGT. Trimming took off 0 bases at V and 8 bases at J, with 10 bases between the two ends. The CDR3 covers 13 residues. CDR3 protein: CASSYSRSMGYTF. CDR3 DNA sequence: TGTGCCAGCAGTTACTCCAGATCTATGGGCTACACCTTC.